This TCR beta chain derives from a study of beta chain features in type 1 diabetes. Study at large: All samples yielded some 100,000,000 examined sorted cells.

Every isolated RNA sample was fully reverse transcribed, so sequencing captured expressed TCRB transcripts. Clones were read by immunoSEQ multiplex PCR, and TCRdb kept only the in-frame ones, dropping some. The sample lists 250,000 to 300,000 clones; 24% were seen once. Study results and limitations: All four CD4+ subsets of Type 1 diabetes patients contained TCRB CDR3s that were moderately but significantly shorter. HLA effects on TCRB rearrangement stayed unresolved here.

This clone was recorded a few times. Antigen specificity is unknown. The sequenced material came from naive CD4+ T cells from blood. This TCR was recovered from a woman aged 30 to 39 with type 1 diabetes.

CDR3 DNA sequence: TGCGCCAGCAGCTTGGCCATGGGGACAGGAACCTACGAGCAGTACTTC. This sequence encodes CASSLAMGTGTYEQYF. The gene calls are TRBV5-1 and TRBJ2-7, with 8 bases identical to TRBD1. Germline CDR1 is SGHRS and CDR2 is YFSETQ. The CDR3 runs 16 residues. The V and J ends lost 0 bases and 2 bases, in that order; junction bases with no gene match: 7.